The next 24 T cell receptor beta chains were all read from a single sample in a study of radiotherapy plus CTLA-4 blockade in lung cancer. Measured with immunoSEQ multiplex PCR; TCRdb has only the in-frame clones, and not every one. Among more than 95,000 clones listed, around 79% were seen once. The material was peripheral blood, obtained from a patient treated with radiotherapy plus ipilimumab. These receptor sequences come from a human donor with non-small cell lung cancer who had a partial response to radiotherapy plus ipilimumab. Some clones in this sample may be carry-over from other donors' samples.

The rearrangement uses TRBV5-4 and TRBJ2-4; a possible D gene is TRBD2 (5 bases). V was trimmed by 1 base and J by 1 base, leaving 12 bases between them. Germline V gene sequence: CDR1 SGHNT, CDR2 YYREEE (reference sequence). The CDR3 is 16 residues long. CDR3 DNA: TGTGCCAGCAGCTTGACGTCTAGCAGGGCCAAAAACATTCAGTACTTC. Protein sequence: CASSLTSSRAKNIQYF.

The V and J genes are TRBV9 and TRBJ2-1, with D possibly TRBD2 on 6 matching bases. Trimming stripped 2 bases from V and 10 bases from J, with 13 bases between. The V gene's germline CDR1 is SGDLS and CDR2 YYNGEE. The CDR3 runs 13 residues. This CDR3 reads CASSVGLDGEQFF. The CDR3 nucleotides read TGTGCCAGCAGCGTGGGACTGGACGGGGAGCAGTTCTTC.

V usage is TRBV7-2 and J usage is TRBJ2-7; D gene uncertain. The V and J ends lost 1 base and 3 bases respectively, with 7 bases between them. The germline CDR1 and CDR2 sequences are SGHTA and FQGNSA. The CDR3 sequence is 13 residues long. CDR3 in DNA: TGTGCCAGCAGCTTAGGACCGGGCTACGAGCAGTACTTC. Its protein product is CASSLGPGYEQYF.

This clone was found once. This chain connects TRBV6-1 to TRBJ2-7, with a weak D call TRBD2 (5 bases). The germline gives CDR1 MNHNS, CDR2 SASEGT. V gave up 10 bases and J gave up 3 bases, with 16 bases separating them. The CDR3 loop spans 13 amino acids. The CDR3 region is CATADGVLYEQYF. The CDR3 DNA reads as TGTGCCACCGCGGACGGGGTCCTCTACGAGCAGTACTTC.

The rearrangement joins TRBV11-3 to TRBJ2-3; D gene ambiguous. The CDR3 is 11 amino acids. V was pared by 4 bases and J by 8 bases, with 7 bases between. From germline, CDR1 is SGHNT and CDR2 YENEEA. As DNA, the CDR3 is TGTGCCAGCAGCTCCCAGGTTACGCAGTATTTT. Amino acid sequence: CASSSQVTQYF.

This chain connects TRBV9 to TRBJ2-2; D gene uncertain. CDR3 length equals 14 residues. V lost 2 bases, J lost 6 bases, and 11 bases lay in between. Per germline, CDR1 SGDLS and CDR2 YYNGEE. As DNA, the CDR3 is TGTGCCAGCAGCGTTCGCGAGAAGTCCGGGGAGCTGTTTTTT. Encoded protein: CASSVREKSGELFF.

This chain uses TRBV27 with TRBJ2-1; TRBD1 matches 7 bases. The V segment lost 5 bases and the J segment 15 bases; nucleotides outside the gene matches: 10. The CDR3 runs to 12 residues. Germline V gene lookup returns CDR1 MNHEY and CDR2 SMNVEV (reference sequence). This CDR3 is CASSPSTGIWFF. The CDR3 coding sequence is TGTGCCAGCAGTCCCTCGACAGGGATTTGGTTCTTC.

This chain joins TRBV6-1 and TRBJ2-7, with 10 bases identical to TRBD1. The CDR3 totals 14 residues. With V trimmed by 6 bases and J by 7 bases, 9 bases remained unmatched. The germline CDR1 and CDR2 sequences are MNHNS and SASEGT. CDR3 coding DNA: TGTGCCAGCAGGTTTGAGACAGGGGGCTTAGAGCAGTACTTC. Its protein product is CASRFETGGLEQYF.

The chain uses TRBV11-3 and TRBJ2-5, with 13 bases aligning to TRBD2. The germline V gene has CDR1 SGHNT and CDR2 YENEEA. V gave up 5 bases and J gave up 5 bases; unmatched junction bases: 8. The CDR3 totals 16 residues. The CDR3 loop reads CASSPGLAGLGETQYF. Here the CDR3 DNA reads TGTGCCAGCAGCCCGGGACTAGCGGGGCTCGGGGAGACCCAGTACTTC.

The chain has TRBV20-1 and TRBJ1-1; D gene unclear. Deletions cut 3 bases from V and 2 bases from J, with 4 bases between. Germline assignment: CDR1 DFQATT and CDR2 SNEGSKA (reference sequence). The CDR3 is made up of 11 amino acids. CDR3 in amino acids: CSASRNTEAFF. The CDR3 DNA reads TGCAGTGCTAGTAGAAACACTGAAGCTTTCTTT.

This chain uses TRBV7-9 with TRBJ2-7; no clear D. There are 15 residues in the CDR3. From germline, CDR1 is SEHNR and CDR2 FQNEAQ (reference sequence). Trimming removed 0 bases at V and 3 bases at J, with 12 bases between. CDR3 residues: CASSLALEFRYEQYF. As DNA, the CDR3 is TGTGCCAGCAGCTTAGCGCTTGAGTTTCGCTACGAGCAGTACTTC.

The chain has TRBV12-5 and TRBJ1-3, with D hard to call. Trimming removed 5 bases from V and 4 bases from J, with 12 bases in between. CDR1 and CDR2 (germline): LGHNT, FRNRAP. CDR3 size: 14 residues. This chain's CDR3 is CASGPSGAGNTIYF. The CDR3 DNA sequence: TGTGCTAGTGGTCCGTCCGGTGCCGGAAACACCATATATTTT.

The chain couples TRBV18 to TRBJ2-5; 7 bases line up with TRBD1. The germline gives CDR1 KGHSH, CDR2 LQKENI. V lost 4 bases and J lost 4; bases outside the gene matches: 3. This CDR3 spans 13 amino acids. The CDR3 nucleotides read TGTGCCAGCTCACTCGACAGGGCAGAGACCCAGTACTTC. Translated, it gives CASSLDRAETQYF. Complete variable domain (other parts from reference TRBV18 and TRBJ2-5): NAGVMQNPRHLVRRRGQEARLRCSPMKGHSHVYWYRQLPEEGLKFMVYLQKENIIDESGMPKERFSAEFPKEGPSILRIQQVVRGDSAAYFCASSLDRAETQYFGPGTRLLVL.

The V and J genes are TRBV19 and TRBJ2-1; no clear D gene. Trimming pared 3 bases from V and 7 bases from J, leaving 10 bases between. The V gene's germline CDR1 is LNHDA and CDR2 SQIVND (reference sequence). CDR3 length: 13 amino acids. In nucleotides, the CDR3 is TGTGCCAGTAGTATTCAGGCTCAAAATGAGCAGTTCTTC. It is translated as CASSIQAQNEQFF.

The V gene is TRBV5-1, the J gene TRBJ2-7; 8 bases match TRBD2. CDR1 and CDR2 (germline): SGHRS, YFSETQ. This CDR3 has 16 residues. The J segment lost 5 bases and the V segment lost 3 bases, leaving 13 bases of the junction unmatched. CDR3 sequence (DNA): TGCGCCAGCAGCTCGGGACTGCGCCGGGGGGGGGACGAGCAGTACTTC. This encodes CASSSGLRRGGDEQYF. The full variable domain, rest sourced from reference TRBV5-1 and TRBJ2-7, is KAGVTQTPRYLIKTRGQQVTLSCSPISGHRSVSWYQQTPGQGLQFLFEYFSETQRNKGNFPGRFSGRQFSNSRSEMNVSTLELGDSALYLCASSSGLRRGGDEQYFGPGTRLTVT.

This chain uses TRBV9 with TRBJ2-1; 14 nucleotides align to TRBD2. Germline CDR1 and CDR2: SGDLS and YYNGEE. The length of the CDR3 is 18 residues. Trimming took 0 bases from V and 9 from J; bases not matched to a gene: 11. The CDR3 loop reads CASSVASGEGLAGVEQFF. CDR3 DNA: TGTGCCAGCAGCGTAGCTTCGGGGGAGGGACTAGCGGGGGTTGAGCAGTTCTTC.

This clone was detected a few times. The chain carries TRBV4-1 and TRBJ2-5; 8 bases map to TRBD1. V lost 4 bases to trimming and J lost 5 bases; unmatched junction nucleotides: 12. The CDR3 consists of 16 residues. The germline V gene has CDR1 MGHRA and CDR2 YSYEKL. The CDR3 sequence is CASSPTPGTGGETQYF. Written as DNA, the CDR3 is TGCGCCAGCAGCCCTACTCCCGGGACAGGCGGGGAGACCCAGTACTTC.

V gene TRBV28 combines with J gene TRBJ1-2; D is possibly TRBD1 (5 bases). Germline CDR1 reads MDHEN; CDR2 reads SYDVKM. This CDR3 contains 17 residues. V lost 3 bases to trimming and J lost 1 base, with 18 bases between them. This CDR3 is CASSLGSGMLGNYGYTF. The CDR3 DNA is TGTGCCAGCAGTTTGGGTTCAGGGATGTTGGGTAACTATGGCTACACCTTC.

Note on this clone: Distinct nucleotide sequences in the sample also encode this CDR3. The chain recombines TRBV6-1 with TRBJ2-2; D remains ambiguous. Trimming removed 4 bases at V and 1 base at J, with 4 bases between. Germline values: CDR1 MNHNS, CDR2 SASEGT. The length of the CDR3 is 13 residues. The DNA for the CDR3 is TGTGCCAGCAGTGGACAGAACACCGGGGAGCTGTTTTTT. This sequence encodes CASSGQNTGELFF.

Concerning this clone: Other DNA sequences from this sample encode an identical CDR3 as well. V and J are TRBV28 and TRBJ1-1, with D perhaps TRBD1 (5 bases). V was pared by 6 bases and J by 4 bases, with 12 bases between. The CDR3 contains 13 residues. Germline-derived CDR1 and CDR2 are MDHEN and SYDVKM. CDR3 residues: CASSFGRATEAFF. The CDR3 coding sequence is TGTGCCAGCAGCTTCGGCAGGGCCACTGAAGCTTTCTTT.

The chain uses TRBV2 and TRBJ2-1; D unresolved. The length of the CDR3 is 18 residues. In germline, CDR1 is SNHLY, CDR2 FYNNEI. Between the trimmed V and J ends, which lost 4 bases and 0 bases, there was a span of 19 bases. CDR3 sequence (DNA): TGTGCCAGCAGTGGGTCTATGGCTAGGCGAGGCTCCTACAATGAGCAGTTCTTC. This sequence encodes CASSGSMARRGSYNEQFF.

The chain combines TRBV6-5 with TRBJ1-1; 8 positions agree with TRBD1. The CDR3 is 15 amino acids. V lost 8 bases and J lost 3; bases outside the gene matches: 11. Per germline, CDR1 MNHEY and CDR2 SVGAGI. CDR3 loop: CASVPAQGGDTEAFF. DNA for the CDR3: TGTGCCAGCGTCCCGGCACAGGGGGGGGACACTGAAGCTTTCTTT.

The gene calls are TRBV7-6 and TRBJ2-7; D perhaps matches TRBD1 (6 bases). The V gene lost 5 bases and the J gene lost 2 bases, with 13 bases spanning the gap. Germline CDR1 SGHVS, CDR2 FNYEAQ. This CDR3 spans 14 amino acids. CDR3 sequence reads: CASSPEAGAYEQYF. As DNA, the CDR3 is TGTGCCAGCAGCCCGGAGGCAGGGGCCTACGAGCAGTACTTC.

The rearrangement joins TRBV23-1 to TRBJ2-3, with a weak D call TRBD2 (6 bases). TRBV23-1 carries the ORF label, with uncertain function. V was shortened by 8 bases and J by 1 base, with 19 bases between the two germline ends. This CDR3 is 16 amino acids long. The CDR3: CASGASASPGTDTQYF. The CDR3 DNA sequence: TGCGCCAGCGGGGCTAGCGCAAGCCCCGGCACAGATACGCAGTATTTT.